These T cell receptor beta chains were read from a single sample in a study of blood T cells in healthy people across ages. Each CDR3 protein is one row after TCRdb ran MiXCR on the 5' RACE reads. The sample yields 720,000 or so distinct CDR3 sequences, roughly 41% seen once. The sequenced sample was blood. The receptors shown here come from an elderly man in good health. Both conserved end residues are part of each CDR3. The order of the fields is clone size, D gene, V gene, J gene, CDR3 DNA, CDR3 protein. D genes are given only for firm matches. Not every row has a clone size; where given, it reads once, few, many or a size class.

NA	NA	TRBV6-2/TRBV6-3	TRBJ1-5	TGTGCCGGCAGTTACAGTGGCGGGCCCAATCAGCCCCAGCATTTT	CAGSYSGGPNQPQHF
NA	NA	TRBV11-2	TRBJ2-5	TGTGCCAGCAGCTTAGGATCCGGCGGTAAAGAGACCCAGTACTTC	CASSLGSGGKETQYF
few	TRBD1	TRBV20-1	TRBJ1-5	TGCAGTGCTAGAGATTGGGACAGGGTCAATCAGCCCCAGCATTTT	CSARDWDRVNQPQHF
NA	NA	TRBV7-2	TRBJ1-1	TGTGCCAGCAGCTTAGGACAGATGGACACTGAAGCTTTCTTT	CASSLGQMDTEAFF
few	NA	TRBV14	TRBJ2-5	TGTGCCAGCAGTCGCTTTGAGACCCAGTACTTC	CASSRFETQYF
many	TRBD2	TRBV7-2	TRBJ2-5	TGTGCCAGCAGCCTTAGCGGGAGCGGAGAGACCCAGTACTTC	CASSLSGSGETQYF
few	TRBD2	TRBV7-2	TRBJ2-1	TGTGCCAGCACCCCAGGGACCGGGACTAGCGGGGGCAATGAGCAGTTCTTC	CASTPGTGTSGGNEQFF
once	NA	TRBV19	TRBJ1-4	TGTGCCAGTAGTAGCGGACACCGTACTGAAAAACTGTTTTTT	CASSSGHRTEKLFF
few	NA	TRBV21-1	TRBJ2-7	TGTGCCAGCAGCAAAGCGGACAGGGACGAGCAGTACTTC	CASSKADRDEQYF
few	NA	TRBV6-2/TRBV6-3	TRBJ2-7	TGTGCCAGCAGCCTACCAGGGTTTAGCTCCTACGAGCAGTACTTC	CASSLPGFSSYEQYF
many	TRBD1	TRBV7-9	TRBJ2-2	TGTGCCAGCAGTTTAACAGGGGGCCGATCCGGGGAGCTGTTTTTT	CASSLTGGRSGELFF
many	TRBD2	TRBV29-1	TRBJ2-5	TGCAGCGTGCGTACTAGCGGGAGTGGGGAGACCCAGTACTTC	CSVRTSGSGETQYF
NA	NA	TRBV29-1	TRBJ2-4	TGCAGCGTTGAGGAGACGGAGACCCCCGACATTCAGTACTTC	CSVEETETPDIQYF
few	NA	TRBV4-3	TRBJ2-1	TGCGCCAGCAGCGACCAGGGGGGACTCCGCGCAATCGGTGAGCAGTTCTTC	CASSDQGGLRAIGEQFF
NA	TRBD2	TRBV10-3	TRBJ2-1	TGTGCCATCAGTGGGAACATAGCGGGACAATACAATGAGCAGTTCTTC	CAISGNIAGQYNEQFF
NA	NA	TRBV6-5	TRBJ2-5	TGTGCCAGCAACCGAGGGGGGCTGGGAGAGACCCAGTACTTC	CASNRGGLGETQYF
NA	TRBD2	TRBV4-3	TRBJ2-1	TGCGCCAGCAGCCAAGAGACTAGCTTCTACAATGAGCAGTTCTTC	CASSQETSFYNEQFF
NA	NA	TRBV7-2	TRBJ2-2	TGTGCCAGCAGCTCCCAGAGGGTCCGGATCACCGGGGAGCTGTTTTTT	CASSSQRVRITGELFF
NA	NA	TRBV12-3/TRBV12-4	TRBJ1-2	TGTGCCAGCAGTTTATTCGTCCCTCAGGGGTATGGCTACACCTTC	CASSLFVPQGYGYTF
NA	NA	TRBV28	TRBJ2-3	TGTGCCAGCAGTCCGACTCGACCCACAGATACGCAGTATTTT	CASSPTRPTDTQYF
NA	TRBD1	TRBV5-4	TRBJ1-2	TGTGCCAGCAGCGACAGGGGGCATAATGGCTACACCTTC	CASSDRGHNGYTF
few	NA	TRBV25-1	TRBJ2-5	TGTGCCAGCGCCTTCGGGGAATGGGGGGCGAAGACCCAGTACTTC	CASAFGEWGAKTQYF
NA	NA	TRBV5-1	TRBJ2-3	TGCGCCAGCGGCGAAGCGACAAGCACAGATACGCAGTATTTT	CASGEATSTDTQYF
NA	TRBD2	TRBV20-1	TRBJ2-1	TGCAGTGCCGGACTAGCGGGGATCTCATACAATGAGCAGTTCTTC	CSAGLAGISYNEQFF
once	NA	TRBV4-3	TRBJ2-4	TGCGCCGGCAGCCAAGATCTAATCAGGGTGGCGGCCAAAAACATTCAGTACTTC	CAGSQDLIRVAAKNIQYF
NA	NA	TRBV4-3	TRBJ2-7	TGCGCCAGCAGCCAAGCTTTGGACGGGGGGCCGGGTGAGCAGTACTTC	CASSQALDGGPGEQYF
NA	NA	TRBV7-2	TRBJ2-1	TGTGCCAGCAGCTTAGCGAGACTAGGGGCTGAGCAGTTCTTC	CASSLARLGAEQFF
few	NA	TRBV20-1	TRBJ2-5	TGCAGTGCACCCCCAACGGGGCAGGGTATTGCGACCCAGTACTTC	CSAPPTGQGIATQYF
NA	NA	TRBV6-5	TRBJ2-7	TGTGCCAGCCCTCCTTTCTCCTACAATGAGCAGTACTTC	CASPPFSYNEQYF
NA	TRBD1	TRBV5-1	TRBJ2-1	TGCGCCAGCACGGAAAAGGGACAGTCCTACAATGAGCAGTTCTTC	CASTEKGQSYNEQFF
NA	TRBD2	TRBV18	TRBJ2-3	TGTGCCAGCTCACCCCGAGCGGGAGGTCCCACAGATACGCAGTATTTT	CASSPRAGGPTDTQYF
few	NA	TRBV6-6	TRBJ2-7	TGTGCCAGCAGATCCCCCCGGGGGCTCTACGAGCAGTACTTC	CASRSPRGLYEQYF
NA	NA	TRBV20-1	TRBJ1-2	TGCAGTGCTAGAAAGGGGGAAGCGGGGGGCTACACCTTC	CSARKGEAGGYTF
few	NA	TRBV6-2/TRBV6-3	TRBJ2-7	TGTGCCAGCAGTAACCGGGACGCCCTGGCCTACGAGCAGTACTTC	CASSNRDALAYEQYF
NA	NA	TRBV20-1	TRBJ2-4	TGCAGTGCTCCCCTCGGACGCAGCAAAAACATTCAGTACTTC	CSAPLGRSKNIQYF
once	TRBD2	TRBV4-2	TRBJ2-3	TGTGCCAGCAGCCCGGGACTAGCGGGAAATGTGGGGGTGACAGATACGCAGTATTTT	CASSPGLAGNVGVTDTQYF
NA	TRBD1	TRBV6-2/TRBV6-3	TRBJ2-7	TGTGCCAGCAGTCCGACAGGGACAAGAGCCAAGGTGCAGTACTTC	CASSPTGTRAKVQYF
NA	NA	TRBV4-3	TRBJ2-7	TGCGCCAGCAGCCAAGATTGGCGCCCCTACGAGCAGTACTTC	CASSQDWRPYEQYF
many	NA	TRBV5-1	TRBJ2-7	TGTGCCAGCAGCTTAGCTCCTAGTTCCTACGAGCAGTACTTC	CASSLAPSSYEQYF
NA	TRBD2	TRBV20-1	TRBJ2-3	TGCAGTGCTAGATGGACTAGCGGGCCTGATACGCAGTATTTT	CSARWTSGPDTQYF
NA	TRBD2	TRBV15	TRBJ2-1	TGTGCCACCAGCACCGGCGGGGGCGGGAGGAAAATGAAGCAGTTCTTC	CATSTGGGGRKMKQFF